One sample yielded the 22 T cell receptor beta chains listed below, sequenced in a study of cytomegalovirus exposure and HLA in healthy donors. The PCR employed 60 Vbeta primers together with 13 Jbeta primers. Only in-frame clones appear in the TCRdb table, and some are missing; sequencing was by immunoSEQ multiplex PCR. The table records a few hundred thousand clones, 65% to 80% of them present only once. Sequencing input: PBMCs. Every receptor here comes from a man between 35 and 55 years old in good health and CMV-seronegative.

The CDR3 nucleotides read TGTGCCAGCAGTTACAGGCTAGAGACCACCGGGGAGCTGTTTTTT. Translation: CASSYRLETTGELFF. The rearrangement uses TRBV6-5 and TRBJ2-2; D unclear. The CDR3 extends over 15 amino acids. Trimming removed 2 bases at V and 4 bases at J, with 11 bases between. CDR1 is MNHEY, CDR2 SVGAGI, per germline.

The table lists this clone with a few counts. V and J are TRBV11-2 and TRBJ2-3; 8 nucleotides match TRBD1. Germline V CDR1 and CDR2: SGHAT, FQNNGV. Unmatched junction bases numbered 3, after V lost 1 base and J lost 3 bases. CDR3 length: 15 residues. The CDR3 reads CASSLAQGETDTQYF. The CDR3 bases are TGTGCCAGCAGCTTAGCACAGGGGGAAACAGATACGCAGTATTTT.

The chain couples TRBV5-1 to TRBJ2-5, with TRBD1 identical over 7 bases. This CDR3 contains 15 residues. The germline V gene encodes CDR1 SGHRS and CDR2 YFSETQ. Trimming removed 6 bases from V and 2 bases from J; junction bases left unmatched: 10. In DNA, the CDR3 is TGCGCCAGCACCGTTTCGGGACAGCTTCAAGAGACCCAGTACTTC. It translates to CASTVSGQLQETQYF.

DNA of the CDR3: TGCGCCAGCAGCCAAGATGGCTCCGGAGGCCCTTACAATGAGCAGTTCTTC. Protein product: CASSQDGSGGPYNEQFF. The chain recombines TRBV4-1 with TRBJ2-1, with D perhaps matching TRBD2 (5 bases). This CDR3 has 17 amino acids. Trimming stripped 0 bases from V and 4 bases from J, with 16 bases between. In germline, CDR1 is MGHRA, CDR2 YSYEKL.

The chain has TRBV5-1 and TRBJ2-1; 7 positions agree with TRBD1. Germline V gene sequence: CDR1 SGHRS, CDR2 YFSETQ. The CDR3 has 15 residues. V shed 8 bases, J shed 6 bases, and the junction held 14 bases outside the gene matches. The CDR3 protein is CASRSGTAPSNEQFF. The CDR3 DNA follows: TGCGCCAGTCGTAGTGGGACAGCCCCTTCCAATGAGCAGTTCTTC.

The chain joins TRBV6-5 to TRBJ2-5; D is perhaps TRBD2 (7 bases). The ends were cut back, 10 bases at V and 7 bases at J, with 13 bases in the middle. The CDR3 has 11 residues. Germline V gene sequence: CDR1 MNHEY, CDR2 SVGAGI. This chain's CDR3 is CATARGATQYF. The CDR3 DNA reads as TGTGCCACGGCTCGGGGGGCGACCCAGTACTTC.

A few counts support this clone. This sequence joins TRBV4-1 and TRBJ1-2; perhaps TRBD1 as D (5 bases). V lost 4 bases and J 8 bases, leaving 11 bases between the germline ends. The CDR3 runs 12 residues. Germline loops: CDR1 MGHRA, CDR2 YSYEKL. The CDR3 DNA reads TGCGCCAGCAGCCCAGGGATGGGGGGCTACACCTTC. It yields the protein CASSPGMGGYTF.

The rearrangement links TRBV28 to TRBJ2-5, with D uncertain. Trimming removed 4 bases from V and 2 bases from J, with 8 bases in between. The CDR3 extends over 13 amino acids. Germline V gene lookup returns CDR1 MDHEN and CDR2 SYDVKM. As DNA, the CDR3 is TGTGCCAGCAGTTCAACAGAACAAGAGACCCAGTACTTC. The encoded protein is CASSSTEQETQYF. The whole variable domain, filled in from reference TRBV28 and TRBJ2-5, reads DVKVTQSSRYLVKRTGEKVFLECVQDMDHENMFWYRQDPGLGLRLIYFSYDVKMKEKGDIPEGYSVSREKKERFSLILESASTNQTSMYLCASSSTEQETQYFGPGTRLLVL.

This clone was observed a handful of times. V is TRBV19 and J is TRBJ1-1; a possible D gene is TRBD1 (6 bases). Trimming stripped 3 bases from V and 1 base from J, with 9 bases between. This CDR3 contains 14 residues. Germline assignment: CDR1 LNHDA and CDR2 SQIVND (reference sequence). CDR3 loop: CASSILQGNTEAFF. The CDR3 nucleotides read TGTGCCAGTAGTATCTTACAGGGGAACACTGAAGCTTTCTTT.

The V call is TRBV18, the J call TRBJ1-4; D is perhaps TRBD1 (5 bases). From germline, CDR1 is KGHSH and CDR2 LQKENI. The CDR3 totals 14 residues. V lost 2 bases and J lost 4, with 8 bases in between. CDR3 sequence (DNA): TGTGCCAGCTCACCAGACAGTAATAATGAAAAACTGTTTTTT. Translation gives CASSPDSNNEKLFF. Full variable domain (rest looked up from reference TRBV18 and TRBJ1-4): NAGVMQNPRHLVRRRGQEARLRCSPMKGHSHVYWYRQLPEEGLKFMVYLQKENIIDESGMPKERFSAEFPKEGPSILRIQQVVRGDSAAYFCASSPDSNNEKLFFGSGTQLSVL.

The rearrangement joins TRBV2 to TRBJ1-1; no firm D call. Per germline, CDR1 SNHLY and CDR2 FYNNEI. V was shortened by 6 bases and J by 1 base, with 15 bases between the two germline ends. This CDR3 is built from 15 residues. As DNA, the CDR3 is TGTGCCAGCAGGCCAGCGGCCAGTAAGAACACTGAAGCTTTCTTT. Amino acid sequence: CASRPAASKNTEAFF.

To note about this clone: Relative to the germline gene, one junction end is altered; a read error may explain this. CDR3 residues: CATSRDRGDIQYF. The CDR3 DNA follows: TGTGCCACCAGCCGAGACAGGGGTGACATTCAGTACTTC. The rearrangement links TRBV15 to TRBJ2-4; 8 bases are a match to TRBD1. This CDR3 is built from 13 residues. Germline lookup yields CDR1 LNHNV and CDR2 YYDKDF (reference sequence).

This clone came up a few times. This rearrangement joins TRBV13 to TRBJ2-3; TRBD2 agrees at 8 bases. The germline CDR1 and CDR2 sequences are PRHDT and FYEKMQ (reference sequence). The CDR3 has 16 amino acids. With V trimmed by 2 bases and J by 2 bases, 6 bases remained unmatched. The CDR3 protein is CASSLTSGGFTDTQYF. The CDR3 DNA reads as TGTGCCAGCAGCTTAACGTCGGGGGGGTTCACAGATACGCAGTATTTT.

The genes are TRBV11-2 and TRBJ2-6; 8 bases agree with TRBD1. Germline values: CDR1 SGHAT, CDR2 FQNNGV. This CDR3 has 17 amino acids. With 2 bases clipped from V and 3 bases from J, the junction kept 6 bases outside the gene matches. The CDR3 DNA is TGTGCCAGCAGCTTACCAGGGGGCTTTTTTGGGGCCAACGTCCTGACTTTC. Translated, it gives CASSLPGGFFGANVLTF.

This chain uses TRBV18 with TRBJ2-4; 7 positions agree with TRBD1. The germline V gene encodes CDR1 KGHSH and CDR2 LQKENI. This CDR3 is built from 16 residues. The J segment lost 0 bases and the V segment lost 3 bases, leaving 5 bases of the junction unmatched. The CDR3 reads CASSPRQGSAKNIQYF. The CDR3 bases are TGTGCCAGCTCACCCCGACAGGGTTCAGCCAAAAACATTCAGTACTTC.

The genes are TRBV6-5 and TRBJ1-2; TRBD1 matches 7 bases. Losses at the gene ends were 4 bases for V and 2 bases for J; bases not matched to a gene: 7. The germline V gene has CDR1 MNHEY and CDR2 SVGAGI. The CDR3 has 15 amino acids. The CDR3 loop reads CASSSRLGGNYGYTF. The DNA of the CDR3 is TGTGCCAGCAGTTCTCGACTAGGGGGCAACTATGGCTACACCTTC.

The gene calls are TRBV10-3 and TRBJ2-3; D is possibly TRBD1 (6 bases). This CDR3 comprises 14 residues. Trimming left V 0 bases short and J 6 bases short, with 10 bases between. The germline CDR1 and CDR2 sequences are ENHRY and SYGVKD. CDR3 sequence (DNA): TGTGCCATCAGTGAGTCCTCAGGGGTCGATACGCAGTATTTT. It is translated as CAISESSGVDTQYF.

DNA for the CDR3: TGTGCCAGCAGCTTAGGGCTCGGGAACACCGGGGAGCTGTTTTTT. The encoded protein is CASSLGLGNTGELFF. V is TRBV7-3 and J is TRBJ2-2; no firm D call. Germline CDR1 SGHTA, CDR2 FQGTGA. This CDR3 contains 15 residues. Between the trimmed V and J ends, which lost 2 bases and 1 base, there was a span of 8 bases.

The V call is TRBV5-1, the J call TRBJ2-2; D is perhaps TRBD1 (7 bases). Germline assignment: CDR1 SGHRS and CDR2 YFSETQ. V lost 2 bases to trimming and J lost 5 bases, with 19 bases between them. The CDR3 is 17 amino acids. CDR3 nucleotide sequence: TGCGCCAGCAGCTTAGGCGTGAGACAGGGAGGTACCGGGGAGCTGTTTTTT. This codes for CASSLGVRQGGTGELFF. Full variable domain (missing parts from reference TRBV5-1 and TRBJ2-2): KAGVTQTPRYLIKTRGQQVTLSCSPISGHRSVSWYQQTPGQGLQFLFEYFSETQRNKGNFPGRFSGRQFSNSRSEMNVSTLELGDSALYLCASSLGVRQGGTGELFFGEGSRLTVL.

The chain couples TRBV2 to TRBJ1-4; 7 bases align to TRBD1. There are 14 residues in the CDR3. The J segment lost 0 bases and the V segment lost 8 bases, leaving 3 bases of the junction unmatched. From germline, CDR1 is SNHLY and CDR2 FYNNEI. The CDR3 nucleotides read TGTGCCAGCGGGACAGTCCCAACTAATGAAAAACTGTTTTTT. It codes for CASGTVPTNEKLFF.

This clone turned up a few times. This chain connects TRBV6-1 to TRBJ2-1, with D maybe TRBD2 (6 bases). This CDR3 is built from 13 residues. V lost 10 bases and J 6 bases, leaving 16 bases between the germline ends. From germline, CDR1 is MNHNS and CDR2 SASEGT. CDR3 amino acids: CATTGTGLNEQFF. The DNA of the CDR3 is TGTGCCACCACCGGGACTGGGCTCAATGAGCAGTTCTTC.

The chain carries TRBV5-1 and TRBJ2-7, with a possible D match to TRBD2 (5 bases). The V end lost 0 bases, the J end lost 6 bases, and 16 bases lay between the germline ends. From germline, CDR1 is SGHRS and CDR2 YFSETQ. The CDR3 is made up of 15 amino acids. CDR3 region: CASSLDPAGEGEQYF. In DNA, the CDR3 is TGCGCCAGCAGCTTGGATCCGGCAGGCGAGGGCGAGCAGTACTTC.